This T cell receptor (beta chain) stems from a study of shared T cell receptors in the human thymus. Clones were read by immunoSEQ multiplex PCR, and TCRdb kept only the in-frame ones, dropping some. The top ten clones hold 0.0095% to 0.013% of a sample with roughly 710,000 clones, 70% to 90% of them seen once. Germline-derived CDR1 and CDR2 are LGHNT and FRNRAP. The CDR3 length is 19 residues. V dropped 0 bases and J dropped 0; count of bases not matched to a gene: 11. In addition, the sample was reused for a study of human thymus T cells. That source reports: The authors found apparently biased V and J gene usage in thymic and blood repertoires.

Specimen: thymocytes. This sequence originates from a girl under three years old with a congenital heart defect. V gene TRBV12-5 combines with J gene TRBJ1-5; 7 bases line up with TRBD1. DNA for the CDR3: TGTGCTAGTGGTTTGGTACAGTCCAAGGGGGCGAGTAGCAATCAGCCCCAGCATTTT. Translation gives CASGLVQSKGASSNQPQHF.